The 13 T cell receptor beta chains below all came from one sample that was sequenced in a study of T cells in Graves' hyperthyroidism and ophthalmopathy. TCR beta CDR3 regions were amplified from RNA. HTBI primers were used for first-round RT-PCR of the TCR CDR3. TCRdb redid the calling of the multiplex PCR reads with MiXCR, one entry per CDR3 protein. The sample holds some 490,000 distinct CDR3 sequences, around a fifth seen once. Sequenced input: blood. These receptors originate from a woman aged 70-85 years with Graves' ophthalmopathy.

Only a few counts were recorded for this clonotype. This rearrangement joins TRBV6-1 to TRBJ2-3, with no clear D. V was shortened by 6 bases and J by 2 bases, with 15 bases between the two germline ends. The CDR3 contains 15 residues. Germline V gene data show CDR1 as MNHNS and CDR2 as SASEGT. CDR3 nucleotides: TGTGCCAGCAGAGGGCCTCTAGGGAACACAGATACGCAGTATTTT. It translates to CASRGPLGNTDTQYF.

In its sample, this clonotype was seen a few times. The rearrangement links TRBV11-1 to TRBJ2-3; TRBD2 might be the D (6 bases). Trimming removed 5 bases at V and 4 bases at J, with 19 bases between. The CDR3 consists of 16 residues. Germline values: CDR1 SGHAT, CDR2 FQDESV (reference sequence). CDR3 in amino acids: CASSRFRDSLPDTQYF. DNA of the CDR3: TGTGCCAGCAGCCGGTTCCGGGACTCCCTTCCAGATACGCAGTATTTT.

This clonotype was counted ten times or more. V is TRBV7-2 and J is TRBJ2-7; 9 nucleotides match TRBD2. Looked up from germline, CDR1 is SGHTA and CDR2 is FQGNSA. With V trimmed by 1 base and J by 2 bases, 9 bases remained unmatched. This CDR3 comprises 17 residues. In DNA form, the CDR3 reads TGTGCCAGCAGCTTAGTTAGCGGGGGCACCCCAACCTACGAGCAGTACTTC. This translates into CASSLVSGGTPTYEQYF.

This chain links TRBV9 with TRBJ2-1, with D maybe TRBD2 (5 bases). The CDR3 loop spans 15 amino acids. Germline V gives CDR1 SGDLS, CDR2 YYNGEE. V dropped 4 bases and J dropped 5 bases, with 16 bases sitting between them. CDR3 sequence reads: CASSSRLDFDNEQFF. In nucleotides, the CDR3 is TGTGCCAGCAGCTCCAGACTGGACTTTGACAATGAGCAGTTCTTC.

In this sample, this clonotype turned up many times. This chain connects TRBV7-2 to TRBJ2-5; D ambiguous. V lost 2 bases and J lost 5, with 9 bases in between. Per germline, CDR1 SGHTA and CDR2 FQGNSA. The CDR3 is 13 residues long. CDR3 in amino acids: CASSLSSWETQYF. The CDR3 nucleotides are TGTGCCAGCAGCTTATCCAGCTGGGAGACCCAGTACTTC.

The chain employs TRBV7-9 and TRBJ1-6; D is undetermined. Germline-derived CDR1 and CDR2 are SEHNR and FQNEAQ (reference sequence). Trimming removed 5 bases at V and 5 bases at J, with 10 bases between. CDR3 size: 14 residues. The CDR3 nucleotides are TGTGCCAGCAGCCTCTGGGCGGATAATTCACCCCTCCACTTT. This codes for CASSLWADNSPLHF.

J is TRBJ2-7 and V is TRBV5-6, with a weak D call TRBD2 (5 bases). The CDR3 covers 14 residues. V lost 4 bases and J lost 7, with 18 bases in between. Germline loops: CDR1 SGHDT, CDR2 YYEEEE. CDR3 sequence (DNA): TGTGCCAGCAGCGCTGACCTGGCGGGTCGGGAGCAGTACTTC. Encoded protein: CASSADLAGREQYF.

The rearrangement joins TRBV10-3 to TRBJ1-5; D may be TRBD1 (6 bases). CDR1 and CDR2 from the germline V gene are ENHRY and SYGVKD. The V end lost 6 bases, the J end lost 6 bases, and 12 bases lay between the germline ends. The length of the CDR3 is 13 residues. CDR3 nucleotides: TGTGCCATCAGCCGACAGGCGAGTCAGCCCCAGCATTTT. Protein sequence: CAISRQASQPQHF.

Only a few counts were recorded for this clonotype. The chain combines TRBV7-8 with TRBJ2-3; no definite D call. Germline assignment: CDR1 SGHVS and CDR2 FQNEAQ. V was clipped by 0 bases and J by 5 bases, with 9 bases between them. This CDR3 region has 14 residues. The CDR3 DNA is TGTGCCAGCAGCTTAGCGGTTGGGCAAGATACGCAGTATTTT. Its translation is CASSLAVGQDTQYF.

This clonotype was seen many times. The V gene is TRBV10-3, the J gene TRBJ2-5; D not resolved. Germline values: CDR1 ENHRY, CDR2 SYGVKD. This CDR3 is built from 12 residues. Trimming took 6 bases from V and 3 from J, leaving 8 bases between them. The CDR3 loop reads CAISHGKETQYF. Here the CDR3 DNA reads TGTGCCATCAGCCATGGGAAAGAGACCCAGTACTTC.

This clonotype occurred many times. This chain uses TRBV7-9 with TRBJ2-7, with 12 positions matching TRBD2. In germline, CDR1 is SEHNR, CDR2 FQNEAQ (reference sequence). With 7 bases clipped from V and 2 bases from J, the junction kept 3 bases outside the gene matches. The CDR3 extends over 14 amino acids. The CDR3 nucleotides are TGTGCCAGCACCCTAGCGGGAGGGCCCTACGAGCAGTACTTC. It encodes CASTLAGGPYEQYF. The whole variable domain, remainder taken from reference TRBV7-9 and TRBJ2-7, is DTGVSQNPRHKITKRGQNVTFRCDPISEHNRLYWYRQTLGQGPEFLTYFQNEAQLEKSRLLSDRFSAERPKGSFSTLEIQRTEQGDSAMYLCASTLAGGPYEQYFGPGTRLTVT.

The V gene is TRBV28, the J gene TRBJ2-4, with D possibly being TRBD2 (7 bases). CDR3 length: 16 residues. The ends were cut back, 7 bases at V and 1 base at J, with 17 bases in the middle. Germline CDR1 MDHEN, CDR2 SYDVKM. The DNA for the CDR3 is TGTGCCAGCAACTCCGGAGGGGGGGCGGCCAAAAACATTCAGTACTTC. Translated: CASNSGGGAAKNIQYF.

This clonotype showed up just a few times. The chain carries TRBV19 and TRBJ2-7, with a tentative D call TRBD2 (6 bases). This CDR3 region has 13 residues. From germline, CDR1 is LNHDA and CDR2 SQIVND (reference sequence). V lost 6 bases and J lost 5, with 14 bases in between. CDR3 amino acids: CASSSGTGDEQYF. The CDR3 nucleotides read TGTGCCAGTAGCTCCGGGACGGGGGACGAGCAGTACTTC.